The present entry profiles one TCR beta chain with its context. The antigen remains unidentified. The data stem from a study of CD8 T cells in ankylosing spondylitis. Whole-study findings and limits: For ankylosing spondylitis blood, a TCR beta motif of about 8 highly homologous variants appeared characteristic.

TCRdb ran MiXCR on the 5' RACE reads and lists one entry per CDR3 protein. The top ten hold under 1.2% of the sample, which has around 430,000 distinct CDR3 sequences, under 20% seen once. The CDR3 loop spans 12 amino acids. Trimming shortened V by 3 bases and J by 4 bases, and 8 bases separated the two germline ends. The germline CDR1 and CDR2 sequences are SQVTM and ANQGSEA. The receptor was derived from a male donor with ankylosing spondylitis. What was sequenced was blood, either unsorted or a sorted T cell fraction (not recorded which). This sequence joins TRBV29-1 and TRBJ2-3, with D perhaps TRBD2 (6 bases). CDR3 region: CSVDSGADTQYF. CDR3 coding DNA: TGCAGCGTTGATTCGGGGGCAGATACGCAGTATTTT.